Detailed here is one T cell receptor (beta chain). As yet, its antigen is unknown. Stated time point: blood 4 weeks post-SBRT, at nephrectomy. Treatment indicated: 15 Gy SBRT to primary tumor, nephrectomy 4 weeks later. Nephrectomy followed 15 Gy stereotactic body radiation by 4 weeks. This sample was included in a study of radiation and T cells in renal cell carcinoma. The method was immunoSEQ multiplex PCR; TCRdb's version includes in-frame clones alone and lacks a portion of them. The sample lists around 180,000 clones; approximately 90% were seen once. Whole-study findings and limits: In blood, top tumor clones expanded by 2 weeks, shrinking by 4. Pretreatment tumor biopsies were lacking, so baseline clonotypes are unknown.

V dropped 4 bases and J dropped 0 bases, with 13 bases sitting between them. Germline V lookup: CDR1 SGHRS, CDR2 YFSETQ. The CDR3 length is 16 residues. The chain couples TRBV5-1 to TRBJ2-2, with D perhaps matching TRBD2 (5 bases). This specimen consisted of blood, obtained from a patient whose treatment included radiotherapy and nephrectomy. The origin of this receptor is a woman in her forties or fifties with renal cell carcinoma. The CDR3 spells CASSPGWNPNTGELFF. In DNA, the CDR3 is TGCGCCAGCAGCCCGGGGTGGAATCCGAACACCGGGGAGCTGTTTTTT. Full variable domain (rest looked up from reference TRBV5-1 and TRBJ2-2): KAGVTQTPRYLIKTRGQQVTLSCSPISGHRSVSWYQQTPGQGLQFLFEYFSETQRNKGNFPGRFSGRQFSNSRSEMNVSTLELGDSALYLCASSPGWNPNTGELFFGEGSRLTVL.